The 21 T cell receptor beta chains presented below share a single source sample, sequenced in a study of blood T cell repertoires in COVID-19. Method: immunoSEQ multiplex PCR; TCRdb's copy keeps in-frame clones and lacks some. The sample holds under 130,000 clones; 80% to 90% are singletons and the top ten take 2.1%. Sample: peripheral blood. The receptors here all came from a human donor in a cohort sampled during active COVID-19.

In nucleotides, the CDR3 is TGTGCCAGCACAAACGCGGGGGTCGGAAACACCATATATTTT. It is translated as CASTNAGVGNTIYF. The V gene is TRBV6-5, the J gene TRBJ1-3; a possible D gene is TRBD1 (5 bases). V lost 7 bases, J lost 4 bases, and 14 bases lay in between. Germline loops: CDR1 MNHEY, CDR2 SVGAGI. This CDR3 contains 14 residues.

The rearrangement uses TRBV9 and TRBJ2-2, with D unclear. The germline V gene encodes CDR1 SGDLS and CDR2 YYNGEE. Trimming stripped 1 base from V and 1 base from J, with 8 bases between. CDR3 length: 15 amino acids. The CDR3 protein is CASSVTTVNTGELFF. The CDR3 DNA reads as TGTGCCAGCAGCGTAACAACAGTGAACACCGGGGAGCTGTTTTTT.

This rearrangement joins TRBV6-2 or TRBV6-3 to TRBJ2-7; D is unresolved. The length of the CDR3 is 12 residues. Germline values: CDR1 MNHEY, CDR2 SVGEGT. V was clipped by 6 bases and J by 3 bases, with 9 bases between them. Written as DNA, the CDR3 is TGTGCCAGCAGCCCGCGTTACTACGAGCAGTACTTC. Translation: CASSPRYYEQYF.

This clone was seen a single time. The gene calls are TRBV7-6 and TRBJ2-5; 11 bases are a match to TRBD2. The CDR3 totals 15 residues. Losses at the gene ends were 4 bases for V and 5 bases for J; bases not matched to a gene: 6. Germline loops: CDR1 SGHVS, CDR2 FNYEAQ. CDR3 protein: CASSSLAGGPETQYF. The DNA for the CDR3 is TGTGCCAGCAGCTCTTTAGCGGGAGGGCCGGAGACCCAGTACTTC.

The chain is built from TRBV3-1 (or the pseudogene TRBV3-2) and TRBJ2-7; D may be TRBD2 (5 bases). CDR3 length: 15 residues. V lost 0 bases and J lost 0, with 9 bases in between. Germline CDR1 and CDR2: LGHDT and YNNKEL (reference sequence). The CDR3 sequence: CASSQEGGLSYEQYF. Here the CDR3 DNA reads TGTGCCAGCAGCCAAGAGGGCGGGCTCTCCTACGAGCAGTACTTC.

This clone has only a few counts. CDR3 amino acids: CASSLDRGDGELFF. The CDR3 bases are TGTGCCAGCAGCTTAGACAGGGGCGACGGGGAGCTGTTTTTT. The gene calls are TRBV11-2 and TRBJ2-2; D is perhaps TRBD1 (6 bases). Germline lookup yields CDR1 SGHAT and CDR2 FQNNGV. CDR3 length: 14 amino acids. V lost 0 bases to trimming and J lost 7 bases, with 9 bases between them. Full variable domain (missing parts from reference TRBV11-2 and TRBJ2-2): EAGVAQSPRYKIIEKRQSVAFWCNPISGHATLYWYQQILGQGPKLLIQFQNNGVVDDSQLPKDRFSAERLKGVDSTLKIQPAKLEDSAVYLCASSLDRGDGELFFGEGSRLTVL.

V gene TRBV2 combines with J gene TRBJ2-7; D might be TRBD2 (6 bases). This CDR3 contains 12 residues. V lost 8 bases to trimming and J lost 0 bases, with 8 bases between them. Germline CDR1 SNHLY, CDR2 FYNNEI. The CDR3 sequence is CASLASSYEQYF. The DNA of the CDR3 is TGTGCCAGCCTAGCGAGCTCCTACGAGCAGTACTTC.

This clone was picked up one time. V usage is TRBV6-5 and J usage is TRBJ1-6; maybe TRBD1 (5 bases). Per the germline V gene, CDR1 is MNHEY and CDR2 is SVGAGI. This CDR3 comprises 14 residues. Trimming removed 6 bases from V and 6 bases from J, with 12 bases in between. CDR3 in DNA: TGTGCCAGCAGAGCCGACAGCTTTAATTCACCCCTCCACTTT. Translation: CASRADSFNSPLHF.

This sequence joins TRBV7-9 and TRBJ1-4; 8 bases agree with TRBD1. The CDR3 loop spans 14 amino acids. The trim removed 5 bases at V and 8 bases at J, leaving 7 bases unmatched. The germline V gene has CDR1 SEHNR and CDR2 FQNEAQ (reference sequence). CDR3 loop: CASSQGAGSEKLFF. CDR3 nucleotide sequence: TGTGCCAGCAGCCAGGGGGCTGGGAGCGAAAAACTGTTTTTT.

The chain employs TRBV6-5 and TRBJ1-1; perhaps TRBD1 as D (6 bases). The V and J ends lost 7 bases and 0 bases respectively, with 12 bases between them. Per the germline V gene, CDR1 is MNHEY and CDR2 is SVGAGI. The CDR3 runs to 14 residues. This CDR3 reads CASTQGSMNTEAFF. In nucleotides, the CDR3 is TGTGCCAGCACTCAGGGGTCCATGAACACTGAAGCTTTCTTT.

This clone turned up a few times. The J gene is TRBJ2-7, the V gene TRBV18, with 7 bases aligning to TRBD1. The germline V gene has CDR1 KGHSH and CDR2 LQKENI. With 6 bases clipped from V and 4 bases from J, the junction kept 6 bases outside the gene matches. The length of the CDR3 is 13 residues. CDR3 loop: CASSSTGKYEQYF. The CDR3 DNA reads TGTGCCAGCTCTTCGACAGGGAAGTACGAGCAGTACTTC. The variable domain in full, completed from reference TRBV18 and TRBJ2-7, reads NAGVMQNPRHLVRRRGQEARLRCSPMKGHSHVYWYRQLPEEGLKFMVYLQKENIIDESGMPKERFSAEFPKEGPSILRIQQVVRGDSAAYFCASSSTGKYEQYFGPGTRLTVT.

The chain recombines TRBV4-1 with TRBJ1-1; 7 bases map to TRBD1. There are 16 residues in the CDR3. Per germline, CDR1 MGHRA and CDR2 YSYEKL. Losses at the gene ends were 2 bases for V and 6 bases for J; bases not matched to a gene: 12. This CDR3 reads CASSQTLGQSEAEAFF. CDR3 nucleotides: TGCGCCAGCAGCCAAACCCTGGGACAGTCCGAGGCTGAAGCTTTCTTT.

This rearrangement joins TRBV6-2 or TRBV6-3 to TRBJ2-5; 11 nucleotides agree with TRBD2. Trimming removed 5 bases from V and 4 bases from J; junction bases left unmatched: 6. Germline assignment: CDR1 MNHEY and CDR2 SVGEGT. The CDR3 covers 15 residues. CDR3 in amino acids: CASSLLAGGLETQYF. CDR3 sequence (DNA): TGTGCCAGCAGTCTCCTAGCGGGGGGTTTAGAGACCCAGTACTTC.

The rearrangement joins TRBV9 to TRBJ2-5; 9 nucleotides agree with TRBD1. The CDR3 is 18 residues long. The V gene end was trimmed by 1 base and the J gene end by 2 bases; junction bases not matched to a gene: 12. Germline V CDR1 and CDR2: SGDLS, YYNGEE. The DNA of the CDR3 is TGTGCCAGCAGCGTATCGGACAGGGGAACCCGCTTTCAAGAGACCCAGTACTTC. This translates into CASSVSDRGTRFQETQYF.

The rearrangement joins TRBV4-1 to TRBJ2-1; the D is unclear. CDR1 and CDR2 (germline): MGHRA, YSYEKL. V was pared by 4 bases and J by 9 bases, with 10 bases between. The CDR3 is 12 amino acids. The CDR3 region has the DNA TGCGCCAGCAGCCGTTCGGCAGGTGAGCAGTTCTTC. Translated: CASSRSAGEQFF.

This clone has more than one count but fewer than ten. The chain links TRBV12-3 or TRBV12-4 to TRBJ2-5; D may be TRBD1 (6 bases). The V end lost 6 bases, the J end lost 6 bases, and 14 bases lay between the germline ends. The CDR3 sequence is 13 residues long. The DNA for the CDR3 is TGTGCCAGCAGCCCTACAGGGAGCAAGACCCAGTACTTC. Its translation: CASSPTGSKTQYF.

The CDR3 sequence: CASSELGQLRNGYTF. CDR3 sequence (DNA): TGTGCCAGCAGTGAATTGGGGCAGCTGCGCAATGGCTACACCTTC. The rearrangement joins TRBV2 to TRBJ1-2; the D gene is possibly TRBD1 (5 bases). The CDR3 loop spans 15 amino acids. Germline V gives CDR1 SNHLY, CDR2 FYNNEI. V was clipped by 2 bases and J by 6 bases, with 16 bases between them.

The CDR3: CASSQGEGASGSYEQYF. In nucleotides, the CDR3 is TGTGCCAGCAGCCAAGGGGAAGGGGCTAGCGGGTCCTACGAGCAGTACTTC. The chain uses TRBV4-2 and TRBJ2-7; 8 bases match TRBD2. The CDR3 is 17 amino acids. V shed 1 base and J 1 base; nucleotides not matched to a gene: 9. Germline loops: CDR1 LGHNA, CDR2 YNFKEQ.

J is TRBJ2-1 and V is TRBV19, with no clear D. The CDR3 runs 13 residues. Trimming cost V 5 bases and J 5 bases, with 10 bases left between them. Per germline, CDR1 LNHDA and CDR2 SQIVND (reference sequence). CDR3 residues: CASSVDKDNEQFF. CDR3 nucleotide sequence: TGTGCCAGTAGTGTTGACAAGGACAATGAGCAGTTCTTC.

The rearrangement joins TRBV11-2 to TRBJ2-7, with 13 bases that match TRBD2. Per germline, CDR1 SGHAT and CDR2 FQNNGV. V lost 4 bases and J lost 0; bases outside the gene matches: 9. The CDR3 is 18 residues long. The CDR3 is CASSSRGTSGISSYEQYF. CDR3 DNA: TGTGCCAGCAGCTCGCGGGGGACTAGCGGGATTAGCTCCTACGAGCAGTACTTC.

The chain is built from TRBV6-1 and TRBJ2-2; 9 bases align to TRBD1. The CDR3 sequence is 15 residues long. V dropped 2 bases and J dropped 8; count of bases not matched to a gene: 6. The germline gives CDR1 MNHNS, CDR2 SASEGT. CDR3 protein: CASSERGQGAGELFF. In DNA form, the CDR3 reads TGTGCCAGCAGTGAAAGGGGACAGGGTGCGGGGGAGCTGTTTTTT.